A selection of T cell receptor beta chains follows, all from one sample in a study of T-cell memory formation after mild COVID-19. TCRdb recomputed calls from the 5' RACE reads with MiXCR, one row per CDR3 protein. Counted here are fewer than 250,000 distinct CDR3 sequences, roughly 18% occurring once; the ten biggest clones make up 2.4%. Material: PBMCs or a T cell subset sorted from them (not recorded which). The receptors were sampled from an adult woman who had mild COVID-19 (a few samples of this study predate the infection). Cell type and time point are not known. The CDR3 runs from the conserved cysteine through the conserved F or W. D genes are given only for firm matches. The size of a clone is reported for some rows only, either as once, few or many, or as a class for expanded clones.

d_gene	v_gene	abundance	j_gene	CDR3nt	CDR3aa
NA	TRBV7-2	few	TRBJ2-3	TGTGCCAGCAGCTTAGCGTACAGCCTCGCGGATACGCAGTATTTT	CASSLAYSLADTQYF
TRBD2	TRBV12-3/TRBV12-4	few	TRBJ2-3	TGTGCCAGCAGTTTCCGGACTAGCGGGGTGCGGAGCACAGATACGCAGTATTTT	CASSFRTSGVRSTDTQYF
TRBD2	TRBV20-1	few	TRBJ2-3	TGCAGTGCTCCGAGACTAGCTGCCTTCGATACGCAGTATTTT	CSAPRLAAFDTQYF
NA	TRBV7-3	many	TRBJ2-1	TGTGCCAGCAGCTTTTCGGCAGGGCGGAATGAGCAGTTCTTC	CASSFSAGRNEQFF
TRBD1	TRBV12-3/TRBV12-4	NA	TRBJ2-3	TGTGCCAGCAGTTTACAGGGGGCGAATACGCAGTATTTT	CASSLQGANTQYF
NA	TRBV3-1	NA	TRBJ1-1	TGTGCCAGCAGCCATGGGGCCGGGTCATTGGAAGCTTTCTTT	CASSHGAGSLEAFF
NA	TRBV3-1	NA	TRBJ1-1	TGTGCCAGCAGCCTACCGGGGACCACTGAAGCTTTCTTT	CASSLPGTTEAFF
NA	TRBV7-9	few	TRBJ2-3	TGTGCCAGCAGCTGGGGGCTAAGCACAGATACGCAGTATTTT	CASSWGLSTDTQYF
NA	TRBV4-3	NA	TRBJ2-7	TGCGCCAGCAGCCAAGTTTCGGTTAGCGCCGGCTCCTACGAGCAGTACTTC	CASSQVSVSAGSYEQYF
NA	TRBV6-5	NA	TRBJ1-3	TGTGCCAGCAGTCGCTTCTCGGCCTCTGGAAACACCATATATTTT	CASSRFSASGNTIYF
TRBD2	TRBV12-3/TRBV12-4	NA	TRBJ2-2	TGTGCCAGCAGTTTGTCAAGTCTAGCGGGCCGCACCGGGGAGCTGTTTTTT	CASSLSSLAGRTGELFF
NA	TRBV5-1	few	TRBJ2-5	TGCGCCAGCAGCCCAAACCCGGGACAACAAGAGACCCAGTACTTC	CASSPNPGQQETQYF
NA	TRBV5-5	NA	TRBJ2-4	TGTGCCAGCAGCTTGGACCTCGGGAGAAACATTCAGTACTTC	CASSLDLGRNIQYF
TRBD1	TRBV12-3/TRBV12-4	NA	TRBJ1-5	TGTGCCAGCAGAGGCGGACAGGCGGTCACAAGTGGCAATCAGCCCCAGCATTTT	CASRGGQAVTSGNQPQHF
TRBD2	TRBV9	few	TRBJ2-4	TGTGCCAGCAGCGGCGGGGGAGGGAGGACAAACATTCAGTACTTC	CASSGGGGRTNIQYF
TRBD1	TRBV27	many	TRBJ1-6	TGTGCCAGCAGTCAGGGGGGACAGGGGAGTTCACCCCTCCACTTT	CASSQGGQGSSPLHF
TRBD1	TRBV7-9	NA	TRBJ1-2	TGTGCCAGCAGCTTAAGACAGGGAACTAACTATGGCTACACCTTC	CASSLRQGTNYGYTF
TRBD1	TRBV20-1	NA	TRBJ1-2	TGCAGTGCTTTCCCCCGGGACAGGGCCGCCTATGGCTACACCTTC	CSAFPRDRAAYGYTF
NA	TRBV6-1	NA	TRBJ1-5	TGTGCCAGCAGTGAAGGGATCTGGCTGCCCCAGCATTTT	CASSEGIWLPQHF
TRBD2	TRBV4-3	NA	TRBJ2-7	TGCGCCAGCAGCCGTGAGGGTGCGGGAGCAGTCTACGAGCAGTACTTC	CASSREGAGAVYEQYF
TRBD2	TRBV11-2	many	TRBJ2-7	TGTGCCAGCAGCTTAGCGGGGGGGTCCTCCTACGAGCAGTACTTC	CASSLAGGSSYEQYF
NA	TRBV20-1	NA	TRBJ1-3	TGCAGTGCTAGCCCGGGGAGATCAGGAAACACCATATATTTT	CSASPGRSGNTIYF
NA	TRBV3-1	few	TRBJ1-2	TGTGCCAGCAGCGCCGGTGACGTCCATGGCTACACCTTC	CASSAGDVHGYTF
NA	TRBV5-1	few	TRBJ1-1	TGCGCCAGCAGCTTGGTGACGGACCTGAACACTGAAGCTTTCTTT	CASSLVTDLNTEAFF
TRBD1	TRBV20-1	NA	TRBJ2-5	TGCAGTTTCGCGGCCAGGGGGCAAGAGACCCAGTACTTC	CSFAARGQETQYF
NA	TRBV5-1	few	TRBJ2-3	TGCGCCAGCAGCTGGGACTTCCTAACAGATACGCAGTATTTT	CASSWDFLTDTQYF
NA	TRBV12-3/TRBV12-4	NA	TRBJ2-1	TGTGCCAGCAGTGGCCTCTCCAAGACCGCGGAGCAGTTCTTC	CASSGLSKTAEQFF
TRBD2	TRBV4-3	few	TRBJ2-3	TGCGCCAGCAGCGGGAGGGCGGGAGATACGCAGTATTTT	CASSGRAGDTQYF
TRBD1	TRBV15	NA	TRBJ2-4	TGTGCCACCAGCCGGGGAAGGGACAGTCAAAACCTTCAGTACTTC	CATSRGRDSQNLQYF
TRBD1	TRBV3-1	NA	TRBJ1-2	TGTGCCAGCAGCCAAGACAGGGGGCTAGTCTACACCTTC	CASSQDRGLVYTF